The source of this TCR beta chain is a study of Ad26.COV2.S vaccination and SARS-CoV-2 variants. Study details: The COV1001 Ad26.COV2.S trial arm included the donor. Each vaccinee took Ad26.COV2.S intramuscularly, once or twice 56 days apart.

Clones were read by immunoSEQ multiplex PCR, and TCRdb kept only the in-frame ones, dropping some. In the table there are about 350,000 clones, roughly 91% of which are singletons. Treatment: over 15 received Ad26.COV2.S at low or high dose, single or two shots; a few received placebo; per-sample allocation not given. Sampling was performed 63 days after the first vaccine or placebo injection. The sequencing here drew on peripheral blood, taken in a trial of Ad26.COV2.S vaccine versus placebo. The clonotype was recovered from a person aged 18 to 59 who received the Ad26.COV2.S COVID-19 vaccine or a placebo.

The CDR3 nucleotides are TGCGCCAGCAGCCAGGGTGTAGGGGGGGGATTTATGGTAGATACGCAGTATTTT. Translation: CASSQGVGGGFMVDTQYF. The V call is TRBV4-1, the J call TRBJ2-3, with TRBD2 as a possible D gene (7 bases). The germline gives CDR1 MGHRA, CDR2 YSYEKL. The CDR3 consists of 18 residues. V gave up 3 bases and J gave up 5 bases, with 24 bases separating them.